These T cell receptor beta chains were read from a single sample in a study of spatial heterogeneity in lung cancer. Each CDR3 protein is one row after TCRdb ran MiXCR on the 5' RACE reads. The sample consists of around 13,000 distinct CDR3 sequences, around 6.6% of them appearing once. The sample consisted of lung tumor tissue, taken at surgery. The receptor set was obtained from a female donor with early-stage non-small cell lung cancer. CDR3s include the opening cysteine and the closing phenylalanine or tryptophan. The D gene is left open where the match is weak. Size is stated for part of the rows, as once, few or many counts, or as a class when the clone is expanded.

J,V,size,D,DNA,CDR3
TRBJ2-5,TRBV7-6,medium-sized,.,TGTGCCAGCAGCCCTAGAAGCGGGCAGGGAGAGACCCAGTACTTC,CASSPRSGQGETQYF
TRBJ1-5,TRBV15,medium-sized,TRBD1,TGTGCCACCTCGTGGCAGGGGGCTAATCAGCCCCAGCATTTT,CATSWQGANQPQHF
TRBJ1-5,TRBV20-1,many,.,TGCAGTGCTAATCAGCCGCCCCAGCATTTT,CSANQPPQHF
TRBJ1-3,TRBV28,many,.,TGTGCCAGCACCCTCTCTGGAAACACCATATATTTT,CASTLSGNTIYF
TRBJ2-6,TRBV20-1,many,TRBD2,TGCAGTGCGACCGGGACTAGCGGGGGGCTTTCGGCCAACGTCCTGACTTTC,CSATGTSGGLSANVLTF
TRBJ1-5,TRBV12-3/TRBV12-4,many,.,TGTGCCACCACACGGTCGGACTCAAATCAGCCCCAGCATTTT,CATTRSDSNQPQHF
TRBJ2-3,TRBV12-3/TRBV12-4,many,TRBD2,TGTGCCAGCAGTGGACTAGCTGGGGATACGCAGTATTTT,CASSGLAGDTQYF
TRBJ2-2,TRBV27,.,TRBD1,TGTGCCAGCAGTCTTAGACAGGGGGGATCCGGGGAGCTGTTTTTT,CASSLRQGGSGELFF
TRBJ1-5,TRBV5-1,many,.,TGCGCCAGCAGCTTGGATGGGACCCAGCCCCAGCATTTT,CASSLDGTQPQHF
TRBJ1-6,TRBV30,many,.,TGTGCCTGGACTCGGGATCCCGGAAATTCACCCCTCCACTTT,CAWTRDPGNSPLHF
TRBJ2-7,TRBV5-1,many,TRBD2,TGCGCCAGCAGCTTAACAACTAGCGGTTCATCCCCCTACGAGCAGTACTTC,CASSLTTSGSSPYEQYF
TRBJ1-2,TRBV7-9,medium-sized,TRBD1,TGTGCCAGCAGCCATGGGACAGACTCTGGCTACACCTTC,CASSHGTDSGYTF
TRBJ2-6,TRBV7-2,many,.,TGTGCCAGCAGCTTAGTAGGTAGCTTTTCTGGGGCCAACGTCCTGACTTTC,CASSLVGSFSGANVLTF
TRBJ1-4,TRBV13,medium-sized,.,TGTGCCAGCAGCTTAGTGGGTGAGGGACTTAATGAAAAACTGTTTTTT,CASSLVGEGLNEKLFF
TRBJ1-1,TRBV5-1,few,TRBD1,TGCGCCAGCAGCGGCGACAGGGGATCTGAAGCTTTCTTT,CASSGDRGSEAFF
TRBJ2-2,TRBV6-5,many,TRBD1,TGTGCCAGCAGTTACTTGGCCGGGACAGCCGGGGAGCTGTTTTTT,CASSYLAGTAGELFF
TRBJ1-1,TRBV18,many,.,TGTGCCAGCTCAACGCGGAGGGACACTGAAGCTTTCTTT,CASSTRRDTEAFF
TRBJ1-6,TRBV12-3/TRBV12-4,.,.,TGTGCCAGCAGTTTAGCCCCGGACTCACCCCTCCACTTT,CASSLAPDSPLHF
TRBJ2-7,TRBV28,many,.,TGTGCCAGCAGTTTGGTCTCGGACTTCACGTACGAGCAGTACTTC,CASSLVSDFTYEQYF
TRBJ1-5,TRBV7-2,.,.,TGTGCCAGCAGCTTAACACCCCTTGAGCCCCAGCATTTT,CASSLTPLEPQHF
TRBJ1-1,TRBV19,.,.,TGTGCCAGTAGTATAGGGAGAGGGGGGCTGAACACTGAAGCTTTCTTT,CASSIGRGGLNTEAFF
TRBJ2-2,TRBV5-5,.,.,TGTGCCAGCAGCCTGGGTCCGACCGGGGAGCTGTTTTTT,CASSLGPTGELFF
TRBJ1-1,TRBV9,many,.,TGTGCCAGCAGCGTAGTACCCACCCCAGGGTCGAACACTGAAGCTTTCTTT,CASSVVPTPGSNTEAFF
TRBJ1-4,TRBV19,many,.,TGTGCCAGTAGTATAGGGGGGCATCGCCTGTTTTTT,CASSIGGHRLFF
TRBJ2-3,TRBV7-9,many,TRBD2,TGTGCCAGCAGCCCAAAAAGCGGGACCCTGCAATCCCCAGATACGCAGTATTTT,CASSPKSGTLQSPDTQYF
TRBJ2-5,TRBV5-6,medium-sized,.,TGTGCCAGCAGCTCGGGGTTTCGAGAGACCCAGTACTTC,CASSSGFRETQYF
TRBJ1-3,TRBV7-9,many,.,TGTGCCAGCAGCTTAGCCCCGGTCTCTGGAAACACCATATATTTT,CASSLAPVSGNTIYF
TRBJ1-5,TRBV2,.,.,TGTGCCAGCATTGGGGACCTGAGACAGCCCCAGCATTTT,CASIGDLRQPQHF
TRBJ1-2,TRBV7-2,many,.,TGTGCCAGCAGCTTCGGAGGGTCCGGGGACTATGGCTACACCTTC,CASSFGGSGDYGYTF
TRBJ2-7,TRBV13,many,.,TGTGCCAGTGGGACGTTCTCCTACGAGCAGTACTTC,CASGTFSYEQYF
TRBJ2-6,TRBV3-1,many,.,TGTGCCAGCAGCCCTGGGACATCCAGCTCTGGGGCCAACGTCCTGACTTTC,CASSPGTSSSGANVLTF
TRBJ2-3,TRBV4-3,.,.,TGCGCCAGCAGCCAAGTAACAGGGATCGGCACAGATACGCAGTATTTT,CASSQVTGIGTDTQYF
TRBJ1-5,TRBV6-6,many,.,TGTGCCAGCAGTTACGTTGGCAGTAGCAATCAGCCCCAGCATTTT,CASSYVGSSNQPQHF
TRBJ2-7,TRBV7-8,many,TRBD2,TGTGCCAGCAGCCCCGGAGCGGGACGGGGTACCTACGAGCAGTACTTC,CASSPGAGRGTYEQYF
TRBJ2-1,TRBV20-1,medium-sized,.,TGCAGTGCTAGGTATGACAGGTACAATGAGCAGTTCTTC,CSARYDRYNEQFF
TRBJ1-3,TRBV20-1,many,.,TGCAGTGCGAGAAGATCTGGAAACACCATATATTTT,CSARRSGNTIYF
TRBJ2-1,TRBV5-1,medium-sized,.,TGCGCCAGCAGCGTCAACCCAGGTTTCAGCTCCTACAATGAGCAGTTCTTC,CASSVNPGFSSYNEQFF
TRBJ2-1,TRBV20-1,medium-sized,TRBD1,TGCAGTGCTAGAACTCCGGGACAGGGTCTCTACAATGAGCAGTTCTTC,CSARTPGQGLYNEQFF
TRBJ2-1,TRBV10-3,many,.,TGTGCCATTGCCCTGTCGGACGGGAATGAGCAGTTCTTC,CAIALSDGNEQFF
TRBJ1-6,TRBV20-1,many,.,TGCAGTGCCACCGCGGGGGAGAATTCACCCCTCCACTTT,CSATAGENSPLHF
TRBJ2-3,TRBV6-5,.,.,TGTGCCAGCAGTTCTCGCACAGATACGCAGTATTTT,CASSSRTDTQYF
TRBJ1-6,TRBV27,many,.,TGTGCCAGCAGTTTTAGCAGACCTTATTCACCCCTCCACTTT,CASSFSRPYSPLHF
TRBJ2-7,TRBV11-2,many,.,TGTGCCAGCAGCTTTCATTCCTACGAGCAGTACTTC,CASSFHSYEQYF
TRBJ2-2,TRBV6-5,many,TRBD2,TGTGCCAGCAGAAAGATAGCGGGGGGAGGCACCGGGGAGCTGTTTTTT,CASRKIAGGGTGELFF
TRBJ1-4,TRBV20-1,many,TRBD1,TGCAGTTCCAATGACAGGGATAATGAAAAACTGTTTTTT,CSSNDRDNEKLFF
TRBJ2-2,TRBV14,many,.,TGTGCCAGCAGCCAAGAAAGAGCGGTCCGATCCCCCGGGGAGCTGTTTTTT,CASSQERAVRSPGELFF
TRBJ1-5,TRBV20-1,medium-sized,.,TGCAGTGCTAGTGGGTCAATGTGGGGCAATCAGCCCCAGCATTTT,CSASGSMWGNQPQHF
TRBJ2-7,TRBV10-3,medium-sized,TRBD1,TGTGCCATCGGCGCCCGTAACCAGGGGGTCTACGAGCAGTACTTC,CAIGARNQGVYEQYF
TRBJ2-1,TRBV29-1,many,.,TGCAGCGTTGAGGGATTGGGTCTTCATGAGCAGTTCTTC,CSVEGLGLHEQFF